Here is one T cell receptor beta chain with its context. Its antigen remains unknown. This sample was included in a study of T cell responses to AZD1222 COVID-19 vaccine. The CDR3 consists of 14 residues. Study-wide results and caveats: Baseline antibody screening turned up just six seropositive AZD1222 recipients. There were mostly white British donors and more females than males, and clonal diversity was possibly underestimated.

Sequencing was performed with immunoSEQ multiplex PCR; in TCRdb, only in-frame clones are kept and a portion is missing. The data hold approximately 150,000 clones, with around 93% observed a single time. J is TRBJ1-2 and V is TRBV21-1; the table's D call of TRBD1 was not tested on the DNA. TRBV21-1 is assigned pseudogene status. The input for sequencing was peripheral blood, taken on day 0 of AZD1222 vaccination. The source is an adult in good health. The CDR3 here is CASTKTGVYYGYTF. In DNA form, the CDR3 reads TGTGCCAGCACGAAGACAGGGGTCTACTATGGCTACACCTTC.